The T cell receptor beta chain described here comes from a study of CD8+CD57+ T cells in acquired aplastic anemia listed by TCRdb under 2018. Regarding the research as a whole: Extracted DNA from sorted CD4+ and CD8+ cells averaged 3.2 ug, ranging from roughly 0.17 to 27.4 ug. Mean read counts for healthy donor samples were 8.5 million to 10.8 million for CD4+ cells and some 12 million for CD8+ cells.

To note about this clonotype: The specificity of this receptor is unknown. It is likely a read error, because the conserved phenylalanine at the end of the CDR3 is missing.

Profiling of TCR beta VDJ combinations and CDR3 sequences used genomic DNA as the template. An Illumina HiSeq 2000 was used for TCR repertoire sequencing. Concerning the study's data processing: TRBV/TRBJ rearrangement plots, CDR3 size and DJ length profiles, and Simpson's diversity index were used to evaluate the repertoires. The immunodominant clone was defined as the most abundant DNA sequence in deep sequencing data. CDR3 amino acid sequences were screened for sharing across subjects and were compared with published repertoires and the VDJdb database. Clones were called with MiXCR by TCRdb after fastp trimmed the public reads at Q25, and only in-frame beta chains were retained. Identical CDR3 protein sequences are pooled into one entry, listed with their most common genes and DNA. Here the V and J calls rest on TCRdb's processing, not on the authors' analysis. This sample holds roughly 160,000 distinct CDR3 sequences; about three fifths were observed only once. The ten largest make up over 40% of the sample.

In this study, sorted CD4+ and CD8+ T cells from the blood of healthy subjects and of severe aplastic anemia patients had their TCR repertoires deep-sequenced. Ficoll-Paque density gradient centrifugation was used to isolate peripheral blood mononuclear cells. Before DNA extraction, CD4+ and CD8+ T cells were sorted with FACS or magnetic beads. The research as a whole found: Roughly 29 CD8+ CDR3 sequences were found to be shared between patients and controls, but these sequences appeared to be highly expressed in patients and within the immunodominant clones of the patients. No significant difference in CD8+ Simpson's diversity was found between patients and healthy controls (P=0.060).

The CDR3 region is 14 residues in length, termini included. Just the 42-base CDR3 DNA is kept, in frame starting at base 1. Per the germline V gene, KGHDR is the CDR1 and SFDVKD is the CDR2. V sheds 3 bases and J sheds 0 bases, leaving 8 bases between their ends. This clonotype was sampled from a human donor in good health. The V and J genes are TRBV24-1 and TRBJ2-7, with no reliable assignment of the D segment. Material for sequencing was sorted CD4+, CD8+, or CD8+CD57+ T cells (not recorded which) from PBMCs. The bases read TGTGCCACCAGTGATGTGACGAGCTCCTACGAGCAGTACTCC. It translates to CATSDVTSSYEQYS.